This is a list of T cell receptor beta chains from one sample in a study of Graves' ophthalmopathy and Graves' hyperthyroidism. One entry per CDR3 protein, called by TCRdb with MiXCR from the multiplex PCR reads. The sample yields some 360,000 distinct CDR3 sequences, about 18% seen once. Sequencing was done on a sample of peripheral blood. The receptors derive from an adult woman with stable Graves' hyperthyroidism. CDR3s include the opening cysteine and the closing phenylalanine or tryptophan. The order of the fields is J gene, V gene, D gene, clone size, CDR3 DNA, CDR3 protein. D genes are given only for firm matches. Size is omitted from some rows. Given values are once, few, many or a class for expanded clones.

J gene: TRBJ2-2
V gene: TRBV7-6
D gene: .
clone size: many
CDR3 DNA: TGTGCCAGCAGCTTCGCGGGGGCAGGCGGGGAGCTGTTTTTT
CDR3 protein: CASSFAGAGGELFF

J gene: TRBJ2-7
V gene: TRBV5-4
D gene: TRBD2
clone size: .
CDR3 DNA: TGTGCCAGCAGCTTATTTCTTCCAGGGAGGGACGAGCAGTACTTC
CDR3 protein: CASSLFLPGRDEQYF

J gene: TRBJ1-5
V gene: TRBV19
D gene: .
clone size: .
CDR3 DNA: TGTGCCAGTAGCAAGACAGGTGGCCAGCCCCAGCATTTT
CDR3 protein: CASSKTGGQPQHF

J gene: TRBJ2-1
V gene: TRBV24-1
D gene: TRBD1
clone size: many
CDR3 DNA: TGTGCCACCAGTGATTCAAGGACAGGGAGGCATGAGCAGTTCTTC
CDR3 protein: CATSDSRTGRHEQFF

J gene: TRBJ2-7
V gene: TRBV12-3/TRBV12-4
D gene: .
clone size: many
CDR3 DNA: TGTGCCAGCAGTTTACGAGAAAGCGGCAGCTCCTACGAGCAGTACTTC
CDR3 protein: CASSLRESGSSYEQYF

J gene: TRBJ2-7
V gene: TRBV6-5
D gene: .
clone size: many
CDR3 DNA: TGTGCCAGCAGTTACTCGCGGCGGGACGAGCAGTACTTC
CDR3 protein: CASSYSRRDEQYF

J gene: TRBJ2-7
V gene: TRBV25-1
D gene: .
clone size: many
CDR3 DNA: TGTGCCAGCAGTGAACCGGGGGTCTACGAGCAGTACTTC
CDR3 protein: CASSEPGVYEQYF

J gene: TRBJ1-1
V gene: TRBV19
D gene: .
clone size: many
CDR3 DNA: TGTGCCAGTAGTATAGACTCAGGGGTGAACACTGAAGCTTTCTTT
CDR3 protein: CASSIDSGVNTEAFF

J gene: TRBJ2-2
V gene: TRBV11-3
D gene: .
clone size: few
CDR3 DNA: TGTGCCAGCAGCTTTGGGGGGCTGGCCGGGGAGCTGTTTTTT
CDR3 protein: CASSFGGLAGELFF

J gene: TRBJ1-3
V gene: TRBV25-1
D gene: .
clone size: many
CDR3 DNA: TGTGCCAGCAGCGGGGGATTTCGGGGGCCCGGAAACACCATATATTTT
CDR3 protein: CASSGGFRGPGNTIYF

J gene: TRBJ1-3
V gene: TRBV12-3/TRBV12-4
D gene: .
clone size: many
CDR3 DNA: TGTGCCAGCAGTTCCTACCCGACGGGCTCTGGAAACACCATATATTTT
CDR3 protein: CASSSYPTGSGNTIYF

J gene: TRBJ1-5
V gene: TRBV2
D gene: .
clone size: many
CDR3 DNA: TGTGCCAGCACTGGGATGAGCAATCAGCCCCAGCATTTT
CDR3 protein: CASTGMSNQPQHF

J gene: TRBJ2-5
V gene: TRBV29-1
D gene: TRBD2
clone size: many
CDR3 DNA: TGCAGCGTTCAATTAGCGGGAGGCGTAGAGGCCCAGTACTTC
CDR3 protein: CSVQLAGGVEAQYF

J gene: TRBJ2-7
V gene: TRBV29-1
D gene: .
clone size: many
CDR3 DNA: TGCAGCGTTGATGTTGGTCCTGCCGAGCAGTACTTC
CDR3 protein: CSVDVGPAEQYF

J gene: TRBJ2-7
V gene: TRBV4-1
D gene: TRBD2
clone size: few
CDR3 DNA: TGCGCCAGCAGCCAAGGCCCCGGACTAGCGGGAGGGCCGGGGGAGCAGTACTTC
CDR3 protein: CASSQGPGLAGGPGEQYF

J gene: TRBJ2-7
V gene: TRBV7-8
D gene: TRBD2
clone size: many
CDR3 DNA: TGTGCCAGCAGCCGCACCCGACTCGGCGGGAGCTCCTACGAGCAGTACTTC
CDR3 protein: CASSRTRLGGSSYEQYF

J gene: TRBJ2-5
V gene: TRBV2
D gene: .
clone size: many
CDR3 DNA: TGTGCCAGCAGTGGAAGAGGGCTGCAAGAGACCCAGTACTTC
CDR3 protein: CASSGRGLQETQYF

J gene: TRBJ1-3
V gene: TRBV30
D gene: .
clone size: many
CDR3 DNA: TGTGCCTGGAGGGACACGAGCTCTGGAAACACCATATATTTT
CDR3 protein: CAWRDTSSGNTIYF

J gene: TRBJ2-2
V gene: TRBV5-1
D gene: TRBD2
clone size: few
CDR3 DNA: TGCGCCAGCAGCCTTGGGACTAGCGGGGGGACCGGGGAGCTGTTTTTT
CDR3 protein: CASSLGTSGGTGELFF

J gene: TRBJ1-2
V gene: TRBV2
D gene: .
clone size: many
CDR3 DNA: TGTGCCAGCAGTAGAGGGGCTTGGGGCTACACCTTC
CDR3 protein: CASSRGAWGYTF

J gene: TRBJ1-1
V gene: TRBV3-1
D gene: .
clone size: few
CDR3 DNA: TGTGCCAGCAGCCAAGAGGGGTCCCCTGAAGCTTGGTTT
CDR3 protein: CASSQEGSPEAWF

J gene: TRBJ2-7
V gene: TRBV11-2
D gene: .
clone size: many
CDR3 DNA: TGTGCCAGCAGCTACCAGGGGCAGAGCTCCTACGAGCAGTACTTC
CDR3 protein: CASSYQGQSSYEQYF

J gene: TRBJ2-2
V gene: TRBV5-1
D gene: TRBD1
clone size: many
CDR3 DNA: TGCGCCAGCAGCTTTGAGACAGGGACCGGGGAGCTGTTTTTT
CDR3 protein: CASSFETGTGELFF

J gene: TRBJ1-5
V gene: TRBV4-3
D gene: .
clone size: .
CDR3 DNA: TGCGCCAGCAGCCAAGATTATTGGGGGGATCAGCCCCAGCATTTT
CDR3 protein: CASSQDYWGDQPQHF

J gene: TRBJ2-4
V gene: TRBV12-3/TRBV12-4
D gene: TRBD1
clone size: few
CDR3 DNA: TGTGCCAGCAGTTCATACCGGGACAGGGAAAACATTCAGTACTTC
CDR3 protein: CASSSYRDRENIQYF

J gene: TRBJ1-2
V gene: TRBV6-5
D gene: TRBD1
clone size: .
CDR3 DNA: TGTGCCAGCAGTTTCGACAGGGTAGACGGCTACACCTTC
CDR3 protein: CASSFDRVDGYTF

J gene: TRBJ1-5
V gene: TRBV24-1
D gene: TRBD1
clone size: many
CDR3 DNA: TGTGCCACCAGTGATAAGACAGGGGGCAATCAGCCCCAGCATTTT
CDR3 protein: CATSDKTGGNQPQHF

J gene: TRBJ1-1
V gene: TRBV6-1
D gene: TRBD1
clone size: many
CDR3 DNA: TGTGCCAGCAAAAACGAGGGGGCCCGGAACACTGAAGCTTTCTTT
CDR3 protein: CASKNEGARNTEAFF

J gene: TRBJ2-7
V gene: TRBV5-1
D gene: TRBD1
clone size: many
CDR3 DNA: TGCGCCAGCAGCCAGGACAGGCTGGTCTACGAGCAGTACTTC
CDR3 protein: CASSQDRLVYEQYF

J gene: TRBJ2-4
V gene: TRBV20-1
D gene: .
clone size: .
CDR3 DNA: TGCAGTGCTTTGATGGGGAAGAGTCTCAGGTCCAAAAACATTAAGTACTTC
CDR3 protein: CSALMGKSLRSKNIKYF

J gene: TRBJ1-5
V gene: TRBV27
D gene: .
clone size: many
CDR3 DNA: TGTGCCACCCTCGTGTGGCTGAATCAGCCCCAGCATTTT
CDR3 protein: CATLVWLNQPQHF

J gene: TRBJ2-2
V gene: TRBV6-1
D gene: .
clone size: many
CDR3 DNA: TGTGCCAGCAGTCAACAGGCTTACGGGGAGCTGTTTTTT
CDR3 protein: CASSQQAYGELFF

J gene: TRBJ2-2
V gene: TRBV6-1
D gene: .
clone size: many
CDR3 DNA: TGTGCCAGCGCCCCCACAGGTGGAAGAGCCGGGGAGCTGTTTTTT
CDR3 protein: CASAPTGGRAGELFF

J gene: TRBJ1-1
V gene: TRBV5-6
D gene: .
clone size: many
CDR3 DNA: TGTGCCAGCAGCCAAGATATTAACACTGAAGCTTTCTTT
CDR3 protein: CASSQDINTEAFF

J gene: TRBJ2-5
V gene: TRBV19
D gene: TRBD1
clone size: many
CDR3 DNA: TGTGCCAGTAGCCGTCCCCCTACAGGGGGGCAAGAGACCCAGTACTTC
CDR3 protein: CASSRPPTGGQETQYF

J gene: TRBJ2-5
V gene: TRBV7-2
D gene: .
clone size: .
CDR3 DNA: TGTGCCAGCAGCTTTGACAGGAGGACCCAGTACTTC
CDR3 protein: CASSFDRRTQYF

J gene: TRBJ1-5
V gene: TRBV2
D gene: .
clone size: many
CDR3 DNA: TGTGCCAGCAGTGAGGAGGACAATCAGCCCCAGCATTTT
CDR3 protein: CASSEEDNQPQHF

J gene: TRBJ1-1
V gene: TRBV28
D gene: .
clone size: many
CDR3 DNA: TGTGCCAGCAGTTTAGTTCGGGTCCGGAACACTGAAGCTTTCTTT
CDR3 protein: CASSLVRVRNTEAFF

J gene: TRBJ1-2
V gene: TRBV11-2
D gene: .
clone size: .
CDR3 DNA: TGTGCCAGCAGCTTAAGAGAGGGAGGCTATGGCTACACCTTC
CDR3 protein: CASSLREGGYGYTF

J gene: TRBJ2-7
V gene: TRBV27
D gene: TRBD2
clone size: many
CDR3 DNA: TGTGCCAGCACTCCCTCCCCGGGACTAGCCTACGAGCAGTACTTC
CDR3 protein: CASTPSPGLAYEQYF

J gene: TRBJ1-6
V gene: TRBV30
D gene: TRBD1
clone size: many
CDR3 DNA: TGTGCCTGGGGGCGGACAGGGCACAATTCACCCCTCCACTTT
CDR3 protein: CAWGRTGHNSPLHF

J gene: TRBJ1-1
V gene: TRBV6-5
D gene: .
clone size: .
CDR3 DNA: TGTGCCAGCAGTAACAGGGAGAGGGGAGCTTTCTTT
CDR3 protein: CASSNRERGAFF

J gene: TRBJ2-2
V gene: TRBV6-2/TRBV6-3
D gene: .
clone size: .
CDR3 DNA: TGTGCCAGCAGTTACGACTCGGCGAACACCGGGGAGCTGTTTTTT
CDR3 protein: CASSYDSANTGELFF

J gene: TRBJ1-6
V gene: TRBV28
D gene: TRBD1
clone size: many
CDR3 DNA: TGTGCCAGCAGTTCTTACGGACAGGGTTTAGCTAATTCACCCCTCCACTTT
CDR3 protein: CASSSYGQGLANSPLHF

J gene: TRBJ2-7
V gene: TRBV28
D gene: .
clone size: many
CDR3 DNA: TGTGCCAGCAGTTCCTCGCCATCCTACGAGCAGTACTTC
CDR3 protein: CASSSSPSYEQYF

J gene: TRBJ2-5
V gene: TRBV19
D gene: TRBD1
clone size: .
CDR3 DNA: TGTGCCAGCTCCGGGACAGCCAGCGAAGAGACCCAGTACTTC
CDR3 protein: CASSGTASEETQYF

J gene: TRBJ1-6
V gene: TRBV19
D gene: .
clone size: many
CDR3 DNA: TGTGCCAGTAGCGCCCGGGGCTCGGGGTATGATTCACCCCTCCACTTT
CDR3 protein: CASSARGSGYDSPLHF

J gene: TRBJ2-7
V gene: TRBV10-2
D gene: .
clone size: many
CDR3 DNA: TGCGCCAGCAGCTACGGGCGAACCTACGAGCAGTACTTC
CDR3 protein: CASSYGRTYEQYF

J gene: TRBJ1-2
V gene: TRBV27
D gene: TRBD1
clone size: many
CDR3 DNA: TGTGCCTCAACCTCTCGACAGGGCAACTATGGCTACACCTTC
CDR3 protein: CASTSRQGNYGYTF

J gene: TRBJ2-7
V gene: TRBV27
D gene: .
clone size: many
CDR3 DNA: TGTGCCAGCAGTTTCGATCGCCTCCACGAGCAGTACTTC
CDR3 protein: CASSFDRLHEQYF

J gene: TRBJ1-2
V gene: TRBV10-3
D gene: .
clone size: many
CDR3 DNA: TGTGCCATCAGTCGGGATGCTGATTATGGCTACACCTTC
CDR3 protein: CAISRDADYGYTF

J gene: TRBJ1-6
V gene: TRBV6-2/TRBV6-3
D gene: .
clone size: many
CDR3 DNA: TGTGCCAGCAGTTACCCCGCGGGGGACGGATCACCCCTCCACTTT
CDR3 protein: CASSYPAGDGSPLHF

J gene: TRBJ2-7
V gene: TRBV9
D gene: .
clone size: many
CDR3 DNA: TGTGCCAGCAGCGCCGTAGGAGCTAGCTACGAGCAGTACTTC
CDR3 protein: CASSAVGASYEQYF

J gene: TRBJ2-2
V gene: TRBV5-1
D gene: TRBD2
clone size: many
CDR3 DNA: TGCGCCAGCAGCTTGAATAGCGGGAATTTCCCAACCGGGGAGCTGTTTTTT
CDR3 protein: CASSLNSGNFPTGELFF

J gene: TRBJ2-5
V gene: TRBV6-1
D gene: .
clone size: many
CDR3 DNA: TGTGCCAGCAGTGAGGGGCACCTGGGGCAAGAGACCCAGTACTTC
CDR3 protein: CASSEGHLGQETQYF

J gene: TRBJ1-1
V gene: TRBV2
D gene: .
clone size: few
CDR3 DNA: TGTGCCAGCACCGAGTCCGTGGGAGGTCACACTGAAGCTTTCTTT
CDR3 protein: CASTESVGGHTEAFF

J gene: TRBJ2-6
V gene: TRBV13
D gene: TRBD1
clone size: many
CDR3 DNA: TGTGCCAGCAGCTTACGACAGGGGGGTAGTCCTGGGGCCAACGTCCTGACTTTC
CDR3 protein: CASSLRQGGSPGANVLTF